The 27 T cell receptor beta chains presented below share a single source sample, sequenced in a study of early T cells in non-severe SARS-CoV-2 infection. Each CDR3 protein is one row after TCRdb ran MiXCR on the 5' RACE reads. The repertoire includes 95,000 to 100,000 distinct CDR3 sequences, roughly 13% of them detected once, and about 2.1% sits in the top ten. Specimen: whole blood. These receptor sequences come from an adult who was a healthcare worker with PCR-confirmed SARS-CoV-2 infection or an uninfected control (not recorded which).

This chain's CDR3 is CSVRGASGGPWKPDTQYF. The CDR3 bases are TGCAGTGTCAGAGGTGCTAGCGGGGGGCCATGGAAACCAGATACGCAGTATTTT. V gene TRBV20-1 combines with J gene TRBJ2-3; 11 nucleotides agree with TRBD2. Germline CDR1 DFQATT, CDR2 SNEGSKA (reference sequence). Trimming cost V 7 bases and J 4 bases; bases outside gene matches: 19. The CDR3 has 18 residues.

This clonotype was found many times. The CDR3 sequence is CASSRGGAWTEAFF. The CDR3 region has the DNA TGTGCCAGCAGTCGGGGGGGCGCATGGACTGAAGCTTTCTTT. The chain employs TRBV12-3 or TRBV12-4 and TRBJ1-1; D may be TRBD1 (6 bases). The V and J ends lost 5 bases and 5 bases respectively, with 15 bases between them. CDR3 length: 14 amino acids.

This clonotype was seen ten or more times. The chain links TRBV13 to TRBJ1-2; D unclear. The CDR3 runs to 14 residues. The ends were cut back, 1 base at V and 1 base at J, with 7 bases in the middle. Looked up from germline, CDR1 is PRHDT and CDR2 is FYEKMQ (reference sequence). CDR3 in DNA: TGTGCCAGCAGCTTAGAAGGGTTTAACTATGGCTACACCTTC. Encoded protein: CASSLEGFNYGYTF.

V usage is TRBV6-2 or TRBV6-3 and J usage is TRBJ2-6; 8 nucleotides align to TRBD1. This CDR3 region has 18 residues. CDR1 MNHEY and CDR2 SVGEGT come from the germline V gene. V lost 1 base, J lost 3 bases, and 8 bases stayed unmatched. Written as DNA, the CDR3 is TGTGCCAGCAGTTACTATCGGACAGGGATTTTTGGGGCCAACGTCCTGACTTTC. Amino acids: CASSYYRTGIFGANVLTF.

As regards this clonotype: A much larger clone sits a single nucleotide away, making a read error possible. The chain recombines TRBV6-5 with TRBJ1-1; 7 bases map to TRBD1. The germline V gene has CDR1 MNHEY and CDR2 SVGAGI. The CDR3 runs to 15 residues. The CDR3 spells CASGYGTAPGAEAFF. CDR3 sequence (DNA): TGTGCCAGCGGTTACGGGACAGCACCGGGGGCTGAAGCTTTCTTT.

Here the CDR3 DNA reads TGTGCCAGCAGCTCCCCAGGGGGGGGGATTAAAGCTTTCTTT. The encoded protein is CASSSPGGGIKAFF. This sequence joins TRBV11-2 and TRBJ1-1; 7 nucleotides match TRBD1. The CDR3 is 14 amino acids. Germline CDR1 is SGHAT and CDR2 is FQNNGV. Germline trimming cut 4 bases from V and 9 bases from J; bases unmatched to any gene: 11.

This clonotype occurred many times. V and J are TRBV6-6 and TRBJ2-3; 12 bases fit TRBD2. The germline CDR1 and CDR2 sequences are MNHNY and SVGAGI (reference sequence). This CDR3 has 16 residues. Trimming at V came to 4 bases and at J to 1 base, leaving 3 bases not matched to a gene. The chain's CDR3 is CASSSRTSGGTDTQYF. CDR3 bases: TGTGCCAGCAGTTCCCGGACTAGCGGGGGCACAGATACGCAGTATTTT.

This clonotype has more than one count but fewer than ten. The chain is built from TRBV28 and TRBJ2-6; TRBD2 might be the D (5 bases). The V gene lost 3 bases and the J gene lost 2 bases, with 11 bases spanning the gap. This CDR3 is built from 16 residues. Germline V gene sequence: CDR1 MDHEN, CDR2 SYDVKM. CDR3 protein: CASSFNRGAGANVLTF. The DNA for the CDR3 is TGTGCCAGCAGTTTCAATCGGGGAGCTGGGGCCAACGTCCTGACTTTC.

This clonotype was recorded a few times. V is TRBV7-2 and J is TRBJ2-1; perhaps TRBD2 as D (7 bases). Trimming pared 1 base from V and 8 bases from J, leaving 12 bases between. The CDR3 is 14 residues long. Germline V lookup: CDR1 SGHTA, CDR2 FQGNSA. In DNA form, the CDR3 reads TGTGCCAGCAGCTTAGAGGGGGGGCCAGATGAGCAGTTCTTC. Translation: CASSLEGGPDEQFF.

This clonotype came up a few times. The chain combines TRBV11-2 with TRBJ2-3; 9 bases fit TRBD2. The CDR3 spans 14 residues. Losses at the gene ends were 3 bases for V and 6 bases for J; bases not matched to a gene: 4. In germline, CDR1 is SGHAT, CDR2 FQNNGV. CDR3 coding DNA: TGTGCCAGCAGCTTCAGCGGGGGGTGGGATACGCAGTATTTT. Encoded protein: CASSFSGGWDTQYF.

This clonotype was observed at least ten times. This chain joins TRBV29-1 and TRBJ2-5, with a possible D match to TRBD1 (6 bases). Deletions cut 7 bases from V and 1 base from J, with 16 bases between. Germline V gives CDR1 SQVTM, CDR2 ANQGSEA. The CDR3 consists of 14 residues. CDR3 in DNA: TGCAGCGGAATCCGGGACACGTCCCAAGAGACCCAGTACTTC. This gives the protein CSGIRDTSQETQYF. Together with reference TRBV29-1 and TRBJ2-5, the CDR3 gives the full variable domain: SAVISQKPSRDICQRGTSLTIQCQVDSQVTMMFWYRQQPGQSLTLIATANQGSEATYESGFVIDKFPISRPNLTFSTLTVSNMSPEDSSIYLCSGIRDTSQETQYFGPGTRLLVL.

In its sample, this clonotype was seen a few times. The chain recombines TRBV3-1 with TRBJ1-5; weak D call: TRBD1 (6 bases). V was pared by 3 bases and J by 2 bases, with 8 bases between. CDR1 and CDR2 (germline): LGHDT, YNNKEL (reference sequence). This CDR3 region has 14 residues. The CDR3 DNA reads as TGTGCCAGCAGCCAGGCAGGGGGCAATCAGCCCCAGCATTTT. It yields the protein CASSQAGGNQPQHF.

The sample holds many counts of this clonotype. The chain joins TRBV7-9 to TRBJ2-1; D remains unclear. The V end lost 1 base, the J end lost 9 bases, and 10 bases lay between the germline ends. This CDR3 is built from 13 residues. The V gene's germline CDR1 is SEHNR and CDR2 FQNEAQ (reference sequence). The CDR3 reads CASSLGPWGEQFF. The CDR3 DNA is TGTGCCAGCAGCTTAGGCCCTTGGGGTGAGCAGTTCTTC.

This clonotype was counted at least ten times. The chain couples TRBV12-3 or TRBV12-4 to TRBJ1-2, with D possibly matching TRBD1 (5 bases). The length of the CDR3 is 13 residues. Trimming shortened V by 6 bases and J by 3 bases, and 11 bases separated the two germline ends. CDR3 DNA: TGTGCCAGCAGAGCCGGGACTGACTATGGCTACACCTTC. Protein product: CASRAGTDYGYTF.

The chain has TRBV7-9 and TRBJ2-1; weak D call: TRBD1 (5 bases). Trimming pared 7 bases from V and 7 bases from J, leaving 17 bases between. Germline assignment: CDR1 SEHNR and CDR2 FQNEAQ (reference sequence). The CDR3 is 14 amino acids. The CDR3 here is CASTLTQGTNEQFF. DNA for the CDR3: TGTGCCAGCACCCTAACGCAGGGTACGAATGAGCAGTTCTTC.

The chain carries TRBV5-1 and TRBJ2-1; the D call may be TRBD1 or TRBD2 (5 bases each). The CDR3 has 15 residues. Trimming stripped 0 bases from V and 9 bases from J, with 16 bases between. Germline CDR1 and CDR2: SGHRS and YFSETQ. The CDR3 nucleotides are TGCGCCAGCAGCTTGGATCCGGGGCGCATTGGTGAGCAGTTCTTC. Its protein product is CASSLDPGRIGEQFF.

This clonotype appeared a few times. This chain connects TRBV6-5 to TRBJ1-6; D unclear. Germline V gene lookup returns CDR1 MNHEY and CDR2 SVGAGI. The CDR3 totals 19 residues. Between the trimmed V and J ends, which lost 3 bases and 0 bases, there was a span of 18 bases. The CDR3 here is CASSYRSGKGVSYNSPLHF. CDR3 bases: TGTGCCAGCAGTTATCGCTCGGGGAAAGGCGTCTCCTATAATTCACCCCTCCACTTT.

Only a few counts were recorded for this clonotype. The CDR3 loop reads CASSVGVASGNTIYF. The DNA for the CDR3 is TGTGCCAGCAGTGTGGGGGTTGCCTCTGGAAACACCATATATTTT. V is TRBV2 and J is TRBJ1-3, with D perhaps matching TRBD1 (5 bases). V lost 4 bases and J lost 0, with 10 bases in between. The V gene's germline CDR1 is SNHLY and CDR2 FYNNEI. This CDR3 comprises 15 residues.

This clonotype was picked up many times. The chain employs TRBV20-1 and TRBJ2-3; 10 bases agree with TRBD2. CDR1 is DFQATT, CDR2 SNEGSKA, per germline (reference sequence). The J segment lost 4 bases and the V segment lost 5 bases, leaving 6 bases of the junction unmatched. The CDR3 totals 14 residues. DNA of the CDR3: TGCAGTGCTCCAAGCGGGGGGGGTGCAGATACGCAGTATTTT. It encodes CSAPSGGGADTQYF.

This clonotype was counted ten times or more. V is TRBV5-1 and J is TRBJ2-1, with D tentatively TRBD2 (5 bases). The length of the CDR3 is 12 residues. Trimming took off 4 bases at V and 4 bases at J, with 6 bases between the two ends. CDR1 and CDR2 (germline): SGHRS, YFSETQ. The CDR3 spells CASSGGYNEQFF. For the CDR3, the DNA is TGCGCCAGCAGCGGCGGGTACAATGAGCAGTTCTTC.

This clonotype was observed a handful of times. This chain links TRBV27 with TRBJ1-5; TRBD1 matches 7 bases. Germline V gene lookup returns CDR1 MNHEY and CDR2 SMNVEV (reference sequence). CDR3 length: 13 amino acids. V gave up 7 bases and J gave up 7 bases; unmatched junction bases: 7. The CDR3 is CASTGGYGQPQHF. The CDR3 DNA reads as TGTGCCAGCACAGGGGGGTATGGGCAGCCCCAGCATTTT.

This clonotype was detected ten times or more. The CDR3 DNA is TGTGCCAGCAGCTTCGACCTAAGGGCAGTGGATGGCTACACCTTC. Translation gives CASSFDLRAVDGYTF. The rearrangement uses TRBV5-4 and TRBJ1-2; no clear D. The CDR3 length is 15 residues. The germline CDR1 and CDR2 sequences are SGHNT and YYREEE (reference sequence). V lost 2 bases, J lost 6 bases, and 17 bases lay in between.

This clonotype was picked up many times. The chain links TRBV7-3 to TRBJ1-1; D is unresolved. The germline V gene has CDR1 SGHTA and CDR2 FQGTGA. CDR3 length equals 13 residues. The V and J ends lost 5 bases and 5 bases respectively, with 12 bases between them. The CDR3 protein is CASSLAMGTEAFF. The CDR3, as DNA: TGTGCCAGCAGCCTCGCCATGGGGACTGAAGCTTTCTTT.

This chain uses TRBV20-1 with TRBJ1-5; 10 positions agree with TRBD1. The CDR3 is 15 amino acids. Germline V CDR1 and CDR2: DFQATT, SNEGSKA (reference sequence). The CDR3 coding sequence is TGCAGCGTCCGACAGGGGGCGGGAGGCAATCAGCCCCAGCATTTT. It specifies CSVRQGAGGNQPQHF.

This clonotype was found a few times. V is TRBV28 and J is TRBJ1-5; TRBD1 matches at 8 bases. In germline, CDR1 is MDHEN, CDR2 SYDVKM. The CDR3 has 16 amino acids. V lost 6 bases and J lost 7; bases outside the gene matches: 14. The CDR3 protein is CASSPMAGGSGQPQHF. CDR3 nucleotides: TGTGCCAGCAGCCCCATGGCAGGGGGCTCGGGACAGCCCCAGCATTTT.

In this sample, this clonotype turned up once. This clone may be a read error of a much larger clone one base away. V is TRBV5-1 and J is TRBJ2-1; no firm D call. CDR1 and CDR2 from the germline V gene are SGHRS and YFSETQ. This CDR3 is built from 15 residues. The V and J ends lost 0 bases and 0 bases respectively, with 7 bases between them. DNA for the CDR3: TGCGCCAGCAGCTTGGTGGCGGACTCCTACAATGAGCAGTTCTTC. It specifies CASSLVADSYNEQFF.

This clonotype was counted many times. The CDR3 is CSAPGTRVGETQYF. The CDR3 DNA sequence: TGCAGTGCTCCAGGAACTAGGGTGGGAGAGACCCAGTACTTC. The genes are TRBV20-1 and TRBJ2-5; TRBD2 might be the D (5 bases). V was cut by 5 bases and J by 4 bases, with 17 bases left in between. Germline values: CDR1 DFQATT, CDR2 SNEGSKA (reference sequence). This CDR3 region has 14 residues.